The following is a TCR beta chain sequence with its context. This clone has ten or more counts. Its cognate antigen has yet to be identified. The sample holds no much larger clone one base away, and base qualities are not on file. The source of the sample is a study of blood T cell repertoires in COVID-19 (dated by TCRdb to 2018 to 2021). Regarding the complete study: Collaborator samples came from the United States, Italy and Spain and covered acute and convalescent phases of COVID-19. The material from the prospective study consisted of cDNA or gDNA derived from T cells, B-cell-depleted T cells, or PBMCs. The dataset comprised deeply sampled blood TCRbeta repertoires from subjects exposed to, actively infected with, or recovered from COVID-19. The repertoires were released in a freely available public database meant as a resource for research on the immune response to SARS-CoV-2. The samples were drawn from two sources: the first 160 participants of the ongoing ImmuneRACE study, and 1,000 to 1,500 subjects contributed by 6 global collaborators. A de-identified subject ID, COVID-19 status, age in years and sex were almost always included in the sample metadata. Where available, HLA class I and class II types were taken from metadata supplied by the sample provider and were not determined by assay-based typing. Broader findings and caveats from the paper: The amount of clinical and demographic metadata varied by source and participant and was provided uncurated.

Via the germline V gene, CDR1 is SGHTS and CDR2 YDEGEE. V is cut back by 3 bases and J by 0 bases, with 7 bases in the junction unmatched. The CDR3, from cysteine to phenylalanine, totals 16 residues. Just CDR3 DNA is preserved here, 48 bases in frame from base 1. Each collaborating institution followed its own protocols to collect whole blood in K2EDTA tubes. For TCRbeta analysis, collaborators shipped samples in one of three forms: frozen whole blood, isolated PBMCs, or DNA extracted from either of those sample types. The immunoSEQ Assay, a bias-controlled multiplex PCR, was used to amplify TCRbeta CDR3 regions from genomic DNA. The source study handled its data this way. Nucleated cell counts per sample were estimated from amplification of reference gene primers within the assay. To quantify the absolute abundance of each unique TCRbeta CDR3 rearrangement, sequence reads were collapsed and filtered. For each sample, productive Simpson clonality was calculated by taking the square root of Simpson's diversity index across productive rearrangements. Held by TCRdb, this immuneACCESS table contains in-frame sequences only and omits some clones. Under half of the omission traces to an unresolved V gene where checked; the cause of the rest is unknown. V and J calls and clone size follow that table, whereas D and trimming were derived from the DNA. This sample holds 100,000 to 150,000 clones; roughly 80% were observed only once. The ten largest clonotypes hold 5.5% of the sample.

This sequence originates from a man in his 60s with acute or convalescent COVID-19. The sequenced sample consisted of peripheral blood. The chain joins TRBV5-8 to TRBJ2-7; 9 central nucleotides agree with TRBD2. The sequence in DNA is TGTGCCAGCAGCTCGGGGGTTAGCGGGAGCTCCTACGAGCAGTACTTC. This yields the protein CASSSGVSGSSYEQYF.